Each of the 22 T cell receptor beta chains below was sequenced from the same sample in a study of radiotherapy plus CTLA-4 blockade in lung cancer. Assay used: immunoSEQ multiplex PCR; TCRdb lists only in-frame clones, some missing. The table includes roughly 42,000 clones, roughly 65% detected once. The sequenced sample was peripheral blood, obtained from a patient treated with radiotherapy plus ipilimumab. The receptor source for this set is a human donor with non-small cell lung cancer who had a partial response to radiotherapy plus ipilimumab.

The chain is built from TRBV2 and TRBJ1-1; D may be TRBD1 (6 bases). Germline loops: CDR1 SNHLY, CDR2 FYNNEI. This CDR3 comprises 12 residues. Trimming stripped 6 bases from V and 7 bases from J, with 12 bases between. CDR3 nucleotides: TGTGCCAGCAGCGTAGACAGGTTTGAAGCTTTCTTT. Amino acid sequence: CASSVDRFEAFF.

The J gene is TRBJ2-1, the V gene TRBV19; 8 positions match TRBD2. CDR3 length: 17 residues. Trimming took 2 bases from V and 8 from J; bases not matched to a gene: 14. Germline V gene lookup returns CDR1 LNHDA and CDR2 SQIVND (reference sequence). Here the CDR3 reads CASSISVAGSGGYEQFF. As DNA, the CDR3 is TGTGCCAGTAGTATATCGGTAGCGGGATCTGGTGGCTATGAGCAGTTCTTC.

This clone was seen a single time. The rearrangement uses TRBV7-6 and TRBJ2-7; D may be TRBD2 (6 bases). CDR3 length: 14 residues. Per germline, CDR1 SGHVS and CDR2 FNYEAQ. V was cut by 1 base and J by 3 bases, with 10 bases left in between. The CDR3 region is CASSLGGLNYEQYF. CDR3 DNA sequence: TGTGCCAGCAGCTTAGGGGGACTGAACTACGAGCAGTACTTC.

The chain employs TRBV5-4 and TRBJ1-1; no clear D gene. The CDR3 has 13 residues. Germline V CDR1 and CDR2: SGHNT, YYREEE (reference sequence). V dropped 4 bases and J dropped 0 bases, with 7 bases sitting between them. CDR3 sequence: CASSPEVNTEAFF. CDR3 DNA sequence: TGTGCCAGCAGCCCCGAGGTGAACACTGAAGCTTTCTTT.

This clone ranks as medium-sized. CDR3 sequence: CASSLGGRGAEKLFF. The CDR3 DNA sequence: TGTGCCAGCAGCTTAGGGGGCAGGGGAGCGGAAAAACTGTTTTTT. This chain joins TRBV7-9 and TRBJ1-4; the D gene is possibly TRBD1 (6 bases). Germline assignment: CDR1 SEHNR and CDR2 FQNEAQ (reference sequence). V was cut by 1 base and J by 8 bases, with 14 bases left in between. This CDR3 comprises 15 residues.

CDR3 bases: TGTGCCAGCAGTCGGGACAGCCTGTCGGGCACAGATACGCAGTATTTT. Translation: CASSRDSLSGTDTQYF. The chain is built from TRBV5-6 and TRBJ2-3; TRBD1 matches at 7 bases. The ends lost 5 bases at V and 1 base at J; junction bases unmatched: 10. The CDR3 loop spans 16 amino acids. Germline lookup yields CDR1 SGHDT and CDR2 YYEEEE.

This clone was seen a handful of times. The chain joins TRBV15 to TRBJ2-7; 15 nucleotides align to TRBD2. The J segment lost 8 bases and the V segment lost 5 bases, leaving 7 bases of the junction unmatched. The CDR3 contains 15 residues. The V gene's germline CDR1 is LNHNV and CDR2 YYDKDF (reference sequence). DNA for the CDR3: TGTGCCACCAGCCCCCGGACTAGCGGGAGGGGAAAGCAGTACTTC. It is translated as CATSPRTSGRGKQYF.

The V gene is TRBV2, the J gene TRBJ1-1, with TRBD1 as a possible D gene (6 bases). Trimming pared 8 bases from V and 4 bases from J, leaving 14 bases between. The CDR3 consists of 13 residues. The germline gives CDR1 SNHLY, CDR2 FYNNEI. The CDR3 DNA follows: TGTGCCAGCTCCTGGACAGAGGGCACTGAAGCTTTCTTT. This gives the protein CASSWTEGTEAFF. Filled out from reference TRBV2 and TRBJ1-1, the complete variable domain reads EPEVTQTPSHQVTQMGQEVILRCVPISNHLYFYWYRQILGQKVEFLVSFYNNEISEKSEIFDDQFSVERPDGSNFTLKIRSTKLEDSAMYFCASSWTEGTEAFFGQGTRLTVV.

This clone was detected a few times. V is TRBV2 and J is TRBJ1-2, with a possible D match to TRBD1 (6 bases). V dropped 6 bases and J dropped 4 bases, with 15 bases sitting between them. Germline-derived CDR1 and CDR2 are SNHLY and FYNNEI. This CDR3 is built from 14 residues. CDR3 sequence: CASRSTGTIYGYTF. The CDR3 DNA follows: TGTGCCAGCAGGAGTACCGGGACAATCTATGGCTACACCTTC. Looking up the rest from reference TRBV2 and TRBJ1-2 gives the full variable domain: EPEVTQTPSHQVTQMGQEVILRCVPISNHLYFYWYRQILGQKVEFLVSFYNNEISEKSEIFDDQFSVERPDGSNFTLKIRSTKLEDSAMYFCASRSTGTIYGYTFGSGTRLTVV.

The CDR3 sequence is CASSFRDRGLYEQYF. The CDR3 DNA follows: TGTGCCAGCAGCTTCCGGGACAGGGGCTTATACGAGCAGTACTTC. The genes are TRBV11-3 and TRBJ2-7; 10 nucleotides agree with TRBD1. The CDR3 is made up of 15 amino acids. Germline-derived CDR1 and CDR2 are SGHNT and YENEEA. Unmatched junction bases numbered 6, after V lost 3 bases and J lost 4 bases.

V and J are TRBV4-1 and TRBJ1-3, with TRBD1 as a possible D gene (6 bases). The CDR3 totals 17 residues. The germline V gene encodes CDR1 MGHRA and CDR2 YSYEKL. Trimming took 0 bases from V and 2 from J, leaving 14 bases between them. In DNA, the CDR3 is TGCGCCAGCAGCCAAGATGCGGGCAGGGGAACTGGAAACACCATATATTTT. This translates into CASSQDAGRGTGNTIYF.

The V call is TRBV7-2, the J call TRBJ1-1, with a weak D call TRBD1 (6 bases). CDR1 SGHTA and CDR2 FQGNSA come from the germline V gene. The CDR3 has 15 residues. V shed 10 bases and J shed 2 bases, with 20 bases lying between them. CDR3 nucleotides: TGTGCCACCAAGTTAACCGGGACAACTAACACTGAAGCTTTCTTT. Translation gives CATKLTGTTNTEAFF.

This chain joins TRBV15 and TRBJ2-7, with 8 bases fitting TRBD1. The length of the CDR3 is 15 residues. The V gene's germline CDR1 is LNHNV and CDR2 YYDKDF (reference sequence). The V and J ends lost 4 bases and 6 bases, in that order; junction bases with no gene match: 11. CDR3 amino acids: CATSNPGQGAPEQYF. CDR3 coding DNA: TGTGCCACCAGCAACCCGGGGCAGGGGGCCCCCGAGCAGTACTTC. Combining the CDR3 with reference TRBV15 and TRBJ2-7 gives the whole variable domain DAMVIQNPRYQVTQFGKPVTLSCSQTLNHNVMYWYQQKSSQAPKLLFHYYDKDFNNEADTPDNFQSRRPNTSFCFLDIRSPGLGDTAMYLCATSNPGQGAPEQYFGPGTRLTVT.

V usage is TRBV10-2 and J usage is TRBJ2-7; 10 positions match TRBD1. The CDR3 covers 14 residues. CDR1 is WSHSY and CDR2 is SAAADI in the germline V gene. V gave up 1 base and J gave up 5 bases; unmatched junction bases: 2. The CDR3 loop is CASSELGTGDEQYF. CDR3 bases: TGCGCCAGCAGTGAGTTGGGGACAGGGGACGAGCAGTACTTC.

This clone has only a few counts. The V call is TRBV30, the J call TRBJ2-7; the D gene is possibly TRBD1 (6 bases). V gave up 3 bases and J gave up 0 bases, with 12 bases separating them. CDR3 length equals 14 residues. The V gene's germline CDR1 is GTSNPN and CDR2 SVGIG (reference sequence). The CDR3 sequence: CAWRTGTHSYEQYF. The CDR3 DNA reads TGTGCCTGGAGGACCGGGACACACTCCTACGAGCAGTACTTC.

V and J are TRBV29-1 and TRBJ1-4, with D possibly TRBD1 on 6 matching bases. Trimming pared 6 bases from V and 7 bases from J, leaving 18 bases between. The germline CDR1 and CDR2 sequences are SQVTM and ANQGSEA. This CDR3 is 14 amino acids long. CDR3 sequence reads: CSVSPQGLGEKLFF. The CDR3 DNA is TGCAGCGTCTCTCCCCAGGGGTTGGGTGAAAAACTGTTTTTT.

The chain carries TRBV4-1 and TRBJ2-7, with 10 bases that match TRBD1. This CDR3 contains 16 residues. With V trimmed by 4 bases and J by 2 bases, 8 bases remained unmatched. Germline CDR1 and CDR2: MGHRA and YSYEKL. CDR3 DNA: TGCGCCAGCAGCCGGGACGGGACAGGGGCGGCCTACGAGCAGTACTTC. The encoded protein is CASSRDGTGAAYEQYF.

This clone appeared once. V and J are TRBV11-2 and TRBJ2-3; tentative D call: TRBD2 (6 bases). Germline V gene sequence: CDR1 SGHAT, CDR2 FQNNGV. The CDR3 is made up of 12 amino acids. V was shortened by 5 bases and J by 7 bases, with 10 bases between the two germline ends. Written as DNA, the CDR3 is TGTGCCAGCAGCCCGGGACTCAATACGCAGTATTTT. Its protein product is CASSPGLNTQYF.

CDR3 coding DNA: TGCGCCAGCGCCCGGAAGGGGTCTAACTCTGGAAACACCATATATTTT. Encoded protein: CASARKGSNSGNTIYF. The chain employs TRBV4-1 and TRBJ1-3; tentative D call: TRBD1 (5 bases). The V gene lost 8 bases and the J gene lost 0 bases, with 17 bases spanning the gap. CDR3 size: 16 residues. Germline CDR1 is MGHRA and CDR2 is YSYEKL.

V and J are TRBV30 and TRBJ1-1, with 12 bases identical to TRBD1. Germline CDR1 GTSNPN, CDR2 SVGIG (reference sequence). There are 12 residues in the CDR3. After removal of 5 bases from V and 11 bases from J, the junction contained 6 bases not matched to a gene. The CDR3 is CAWGGQGARAFF. In DNA, the CDR3 is TGTGCCTGGGGGGGACAGGGGGCACGCGCTTTCTTT.

Many counts were recorded for this clone. Other DNA sequences in this specimen translate into the identical CDR3. The chain combines TRBV27 with TRBJ1-6; D remains ambiguous. The CDR3 runs 14 residues. The V end lost 2 bases, the J end lost 8 bases, and 10 bases lay between the germline ends. Per the germline V gene, CDR1 is MNHEY and CDR2 is SMNVEV (reference sequence). The CDR3 DNA reads as TGTGCCAGCAGTTTACGCAGGCCAGATTCACCCCTCCACTTT. Its translation is CASSLRRPDSPLHF.

This clone appeared a few times. The rearrangement joins TRBV7-2 to TRBJ2-7; 8 bases are shared with TRBD1. V lost 5 bases, J lost 2 bases, and 5 bases stayed unmatched. The CDR3 sequence is 14 residues long. Germline CDR1 SGHTA, CDR2 FQGNSA. The CDR3 sequence is CASSRTGGAYEQYF. The CDR3 nucleotides are TGTGCCAGCAGCCGTACAGGGGGTGCCTACGAGCAGTACTTC.